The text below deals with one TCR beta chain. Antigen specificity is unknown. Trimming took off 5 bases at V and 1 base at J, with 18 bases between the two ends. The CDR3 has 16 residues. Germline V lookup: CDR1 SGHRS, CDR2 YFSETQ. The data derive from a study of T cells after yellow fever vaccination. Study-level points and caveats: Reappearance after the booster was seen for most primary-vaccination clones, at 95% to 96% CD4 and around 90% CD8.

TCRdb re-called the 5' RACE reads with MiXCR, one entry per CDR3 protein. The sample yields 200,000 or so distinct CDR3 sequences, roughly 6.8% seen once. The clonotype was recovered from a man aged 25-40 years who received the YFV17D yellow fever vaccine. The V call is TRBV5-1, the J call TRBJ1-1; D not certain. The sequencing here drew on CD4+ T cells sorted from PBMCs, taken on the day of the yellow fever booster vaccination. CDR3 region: CASSPDTSQRNTEAFF. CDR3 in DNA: TGCGCCAGCAGTCCGGATACTAGTCAAAGGAACACTGAAGCTTTCTTT.